These 15 T cell receptor beta chains were sequenced from one sample in a study of T cell changes during pregnancy in multiple sclerosis. Sequenced by immunoSEQ multiplex PCR; TCRdb stores in-frame clones only, minus some. The sample records tens of thousands of clones, roughly 92% being singletons. The material was CD4+ T cells from peripheral blood mononuclear cells, obtained in the second trimester of pregnancy. The receptor set was obtained from a female donor with multiple sclerosis, enrolled in a pregnancy study.

This clone was found once. V and J are TRBV7-9 and TRBJ2-5; 10 positions agree with TRBD1. The germline V gene has CDR1 SEHNR and CDR2 FQNEAQ (reference sequence). The trim removed 4 bases at V and 5 bases at J, leaving 10 bases unmatched. The CDR3 totals 16 residues. In DNA, the CDR3 is TGTGCCAGCAGCTCAGACAGGGGGCGGTTGCGGGAGACCCAGTACTTC. Protein product: CASSSDRGRLRETQYF.

This chain joins TRBV12-5 and TRBJ2-1; 7 bases fit TRBD2. Germline V gene data show CDR1 as LGHNT and CDR2 as FRNRAP. The CDR3 covers 19 residues. The V gene end was trimmed by 1 base and the J gene end by 7 bases; junction bases not matched to a gene: 19. As DNA, the CDR3 is TGTGCTAGTGGTTTGGACGGGTCCGGGACTACCCACCGTAGGAATGAGCAGTTCTTC. Encoded protein: CASGLDGSGTTHRRNEQFF.

The chain couples TRBV19 to TRBJ1-6; 8 bases fit TRBD1. Trimming took 6 bases from V and 7 from J; bases not matched to a gene: 5. Germline CDR1 and CDR2: LNHDA and SQIVND (reference sequence). The CDR3 has 14 residues. The CDR3 here is CASSPQGGNSPLHF. For the CDR3, the DNA is TGTGCCAGTAGCCCACAGGGGGGCAATTCACCCCTCCACTTT.

The chain joins TRBV6-6 to TRBJ1-1; D remains unclear. V was clipped by 0 bases and J by 3 bases, with 11 bases between them. This CDR3 comprises 15 residues. Germline V gene sequence: CDR1 MNHNY, CDR2 SVGAGI (reference sequence). CDR3 residues: CASSYSGDIYTEAFF. Written as DNA, the CDR3 is TGTGCCAGCAGTTACTCCGGTGACATTTACACTGAAGCTTTCTTT.

The gene calls are TRBV7-2 and TRBJ2-1; D uncertain. Deletions cut 1 base from V and 4 bases from J, with 11 bases between. The CDR3 sequence is 15 residues long. The germline gives CDR1 SGHTA, CDR2 FQGNSA. The CDR3 DNA follows: TGTGCCAGCAGCTTAGGGCCAGGTCCATACAATGAGCAGTTCTTC. Translating gives CASSLGPGPYNEQFF.

The V and J genes are TRBV6-4 and TRBJ1-1, with a weak D call TRBD1 (6 bases). The CDR3 extends over 13 amino acids. Trimming cost V 6 bases and J 1 base, with 9 bases left between them. Germline CDR1 MRHNA, CDR2 SNTAGT. This CDR3 is CASRLQGNTEAFF. CDR3 DNA sequence: TGTGCCAGCAGGCTACAGGGGAACACTGAAGCTTTCTTT.

The chain employs TRBV6-5 and TRBJ2-4; the match to TRBD1 covers 7 bases. The germline gives CDR1 MNHEY, CDR2 SVGAGI. This CDR3 spans 14 amino acids. After removal of 6 bases from V and 2 bases from J, the junction contained 4 bases not matched to a gene. The CDR3 loop reads CASSPTGPKNIQYF. The CDR3 nucleotides are TGTGCCAGCAGCCCGACAGGGCCCAAAAACATTCAGTACTTC.

This chain joins TRBV7-2 and TRBJ2-3, with D unclear. V shed 5 bases and J shed 0 bases, with 15 bases lying between them. In germline, CDR1 is SGHTA, CDR2 FQGNSA. The CDR3 runs to 16 residues. CDR3 DNA: TGTGCCAGCAGCCTACTAAGAAGTCCTAGCACAGATACGCAGTATTTT. Protein: CASSLLRSPSTDTQYF.

The chain uses TRBV2 and TRBJ2-3; the match to TRBD1 covers 7 bases. The CDR3 runs 16 residues. V shed 8 bases and J 0 bases; nucleotides not matched to a gene: 11. Germline V lookup: CDR1 SNHLY, CDR2 FYNNEI. CDR3 DNA: TGTGCCAGCTCACGACAGGGAACTGCTAGCACAGATACGCAGTATTTT. As protein: CASSRQGTASTDTQYF.

This chain uses TRBV9 with TRBJ1-6, with 11 bases aligning to TRBD1. The germline CDR1 and CDR2 sequences are SGDLS and YYNGEE. The CDR3 extends over 18 amino acids. V lost 1 base to trimming and J lost 5 bases; unmatched junction nucleotides: 8. The CDR3 DNA reads TGTGCCAGCAGCGTAAGGGGACAGGGGGTCTACCATAATTCACCCCTCCACTTT. This encodes CASSVRGQGVYHNSPLHF.

J is TRBJ2-7 and V is TRBV7-9, with D maybe TRBD1 (6 bases). Trimming removed 6 bases from V and 3 bases from J, with 12 bases in between. The germline V gene has CDR1 SEHNR and CDR2 FQNEAQ (reference sequence). The CDR3 is made up of 13 amino acids. CDR3 loop: CASSIDRYYEQYF. In DNA, the CDR3 is TGTGCCAGCAGTATAGACAGGTACTACGAGCAGTACTTC.

The V and J genes are TRBV11-2 and TRBJ2-5, with D possibly TRBD1 on 6 matching bases. The V end was cut by 6 bases, the J end by 2 bases, with 10 bases between. The CDR3 runs 13 residues. Looked up from germline, CDR1 is SGHAT and CDR2 is FQNNGV. The CDR3 DNA is TGTGCCAGCAGTTTGGGACATCAAGAGACCCAGTACTTC. Its translation is CASSLGHQETQYF.

This clone was found once. The chain couples TRBV14 to TRBJ2-5, with D maybe TRBD1 (7 bases). Germline CDR1 reads SGHDN; CDR2 reads FVKESK. The CDR3 runs to 14 residues. V lost 3 bases and J 5 bases, leaving 13 bases between the germline ends. CDR3 sequence reads: CASSQTGRLETQYF. CDR3 nucleotide sequence: TGTGCCAGCAGCCAGACAGGGAGGTTGGAGACCCAGTACTTC.

The chain combines TRBV6-4 with TRBJ2-6; D not certain. The V end lost 8 bases, the J end lost 2 bases, and 10 bases lay between the germline ends. The CDR3 has 14 amino acids. Germline assignment: CDR1 MRHNA and CDR2 SNTAGT. The CDR3 DNA reads as TGTGCCAGCTCAAACTCTGCTGGGGCCAACGTCCTGACTTTC. The encoded protein is CASSNSAGANVLTF.

V usage is TRBV2 and J usage is TRBJ1-6; tentative D call: TRBD1 (5 bases). This CDR3 has 13 residues. Looked up from germline, CDR1 is SNHLY and CDR2 is FYNNEI. V was clipped by 10 bases and J by 7 bases, with 14 bases between them. The CDR3 DNA follows: TGTGCCACCGAACAGGTGGGGAATTCACCCCTCCACTTT. It yields the protein CATEQVGNSPLHF. Full variable domain (remainder filled in from reference TRBV2 and TRBJ1-6): EPEVTQTPSHQVTQMGQEVILRCVPISNHLYFYWYRQILGQKVEFLVSFYNNEISEKSEIFDDQFSVERPDGSNFTLKIRSTKLEDSAMYFCATEQVGNSPLHFGNGTRLTVT.